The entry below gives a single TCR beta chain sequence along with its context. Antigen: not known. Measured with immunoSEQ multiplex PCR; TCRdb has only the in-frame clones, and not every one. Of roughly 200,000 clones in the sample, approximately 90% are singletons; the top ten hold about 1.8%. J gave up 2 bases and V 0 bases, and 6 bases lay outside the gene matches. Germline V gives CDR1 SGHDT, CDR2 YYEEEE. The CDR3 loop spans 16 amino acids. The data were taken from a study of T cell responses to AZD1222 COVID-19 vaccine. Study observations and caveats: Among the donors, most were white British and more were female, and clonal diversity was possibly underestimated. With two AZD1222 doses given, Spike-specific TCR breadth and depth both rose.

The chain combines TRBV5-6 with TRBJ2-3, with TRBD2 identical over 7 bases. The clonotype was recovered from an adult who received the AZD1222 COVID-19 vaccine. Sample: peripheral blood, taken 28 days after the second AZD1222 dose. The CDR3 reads CASSLELAAITDTQYF. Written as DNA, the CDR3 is TGTGCCAGCAGCTTGGAGCTAGCGGCCATCACAGATACGCAGTATTTT.